This TCR beta chain was found in a study of OX40 agonist ivuxolimab in advanced cancers. On the study more broadly: An agonistic anti-OX40 (CD134) antibody, ivuxolimab, was used to treat the patients. Subjects had a mean age of about 57 years, with a range of 23 to 79; almost 85% were male. Eligibility admitted prior anti-PD-1, anti-PD-L1 or anti-CTLA-4 therapy; about 42% had some. Patients were dosed intravenously with ivuxolimab at 0.01 to 10 mg/kg every 2 weeks.

Germline V gene lookup returns CDR1 WNHNN and CDR2 SYGVQD (reference sequence). The CDR3 length is 14 residues. Trimming cost V 9 bases and J 2 bases, with 15 bases left between them. Only in-frame clones appear in the TCRdb table, and some are missing; sequencing was by immunoSEQ multiplex PCR. The table has 53,000 or so clones, 84% seen once; the top ten hold under 5.5%. This clonotype was obtained from an adult with an advanced solid tumor such as melanoma, head and neck, liver or kidney cancer. The material was CD4+ or CD8+ T cells sorted from blood, obtained in a trial of the OX40 agonist ivuxolimab. The V gene is TRBV10-1, the J gene TRBJ2-3; a weak D match, TRBD2 (6 bases). In DNA, the CDR3 is TGCGCCAGTTCGACTAGTCAGGACACAGATACGCAGTATTTT. Translated: CASSTSQDTDTQYF.